This TCR beta chain was retrieved from a study of PD-1 blockade in classical Hodgkin lymphoma. Study information: Patients were dosed intravenously with nivolumab at 3 mg/kg every 2 weeks. Whole-study findings and limits: When set against healthy donors, newly diagnosed patients were reported to show lower baseline TCR diversity. Significantly greater TCR diversity emerged by C4D1 in CD4+ cells but not CD8+ cells. For complete responders, baseline diversity was comparable to that of newly diagnosed patients.

About this clone itself: What it binds is not known.

The CDR3 runs 12 residues. Germline lookup yields CDR1 MDHEN and CDR2 SYDVKM. Between the trimmed V and J ends, which lost 6 bases and 2 bases, there was a span of 8 bases. All the patients suffered relapse after autologous stem cell transplantation, and brentuximab vedotin exposure differed. Repertoires were generated with immunoSEQ multiplex PCR, while TCRdb's copy carries only in-frame clones and drops some. Of under 75,000 clones listed, about 88% are singletons. V usage is TRBV28 and J usage is TRBJ2-7, with no clear D. The clonotype comes from a human donor with classical Hodgkin lymphoma. Sequencing used peripheral blood mononuclear cells (PBMCs), obtained before the second cycle of nivolumab. The CDR3 DNA is TGTGCCAGCAGGCCCGACGCCTACGAGCAGTACTTC. It codes for CASRPDAYEQYF.